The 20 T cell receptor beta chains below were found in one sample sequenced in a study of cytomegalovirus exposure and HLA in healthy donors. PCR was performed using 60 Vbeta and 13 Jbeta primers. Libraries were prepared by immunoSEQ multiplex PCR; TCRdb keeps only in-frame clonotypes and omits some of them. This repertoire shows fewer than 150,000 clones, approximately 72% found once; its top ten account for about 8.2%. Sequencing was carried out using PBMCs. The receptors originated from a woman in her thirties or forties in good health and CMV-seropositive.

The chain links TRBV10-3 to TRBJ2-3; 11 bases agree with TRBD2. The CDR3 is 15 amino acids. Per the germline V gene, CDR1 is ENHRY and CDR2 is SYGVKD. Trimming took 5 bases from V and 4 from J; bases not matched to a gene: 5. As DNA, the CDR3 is TGTGCCATCAGTAATAGCGGGGGGGAGGCAGATACGCAGTATTTT. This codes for CAISNSGGEADTQYF.

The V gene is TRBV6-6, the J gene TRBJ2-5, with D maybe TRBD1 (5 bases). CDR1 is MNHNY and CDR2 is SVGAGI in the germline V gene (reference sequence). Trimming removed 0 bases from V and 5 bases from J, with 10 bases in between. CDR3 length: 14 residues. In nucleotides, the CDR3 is TGTGCCAGCAGTTACTCTAGGGGCTGGGAGACCCAGTACTTC. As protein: CASSYSRGWETQYF.

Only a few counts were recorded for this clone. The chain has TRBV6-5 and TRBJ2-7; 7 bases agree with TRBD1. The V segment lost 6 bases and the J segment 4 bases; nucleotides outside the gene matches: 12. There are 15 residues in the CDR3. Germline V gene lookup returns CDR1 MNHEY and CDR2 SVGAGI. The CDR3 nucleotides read TGTGCCAGCAGCAGGGGGAGCAGGTGGGGTTACGAGCAGTACTTC. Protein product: CASSRGSRWGYEQYF.

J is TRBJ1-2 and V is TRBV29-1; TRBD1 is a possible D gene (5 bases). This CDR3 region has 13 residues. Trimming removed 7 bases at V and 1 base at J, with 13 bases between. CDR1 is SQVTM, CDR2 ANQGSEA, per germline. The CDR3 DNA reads TGCAGCGCTCTCCGTGACAGTAACTATGGCTACACCTTC. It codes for CSALRDSNYGYTF.

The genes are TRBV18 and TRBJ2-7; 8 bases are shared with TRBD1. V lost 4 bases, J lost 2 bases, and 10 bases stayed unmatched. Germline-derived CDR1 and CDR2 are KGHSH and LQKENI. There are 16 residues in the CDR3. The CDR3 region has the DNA TGTGCCAGCTCACTTTATGGGACAGGAAACACCTACGAGCAGTACTTC. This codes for CASSLYGTGNTYEQYF.

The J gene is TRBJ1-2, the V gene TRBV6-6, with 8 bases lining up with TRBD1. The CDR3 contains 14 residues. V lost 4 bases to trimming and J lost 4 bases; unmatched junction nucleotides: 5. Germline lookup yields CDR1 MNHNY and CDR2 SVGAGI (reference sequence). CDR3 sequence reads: CASSSGQGGYGYTF. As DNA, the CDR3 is TGTGCCAGCAGTTCCGGACAGGGAGGCTATGGCTACACCTTC.

In nucleotides, the CDR3 is TGTGCCAGCAGCCTTGACAGGGGGGCCTATGGCTACACCTTC. This translates into CASSLDRGAYGYTF. This chain uses TRBV7-2 with TRBJ1-2; 9 bases map to TRBD1. The CDR3 has 14 amino acids. J was trimmed by 4 bases and V by 5 bases; bases with no gene match: 5. From germline, CDR1 is SGHTA and CDR2 FQGNSA.

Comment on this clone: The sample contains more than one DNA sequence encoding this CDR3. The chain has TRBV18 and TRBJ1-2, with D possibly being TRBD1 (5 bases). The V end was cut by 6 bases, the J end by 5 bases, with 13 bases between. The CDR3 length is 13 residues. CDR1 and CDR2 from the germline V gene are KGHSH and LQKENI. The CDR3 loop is CASSPDRGYGYTF. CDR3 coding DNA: TGTGCCAGCTCCCCAGACAGAGGATATGGCTACACCTTC.

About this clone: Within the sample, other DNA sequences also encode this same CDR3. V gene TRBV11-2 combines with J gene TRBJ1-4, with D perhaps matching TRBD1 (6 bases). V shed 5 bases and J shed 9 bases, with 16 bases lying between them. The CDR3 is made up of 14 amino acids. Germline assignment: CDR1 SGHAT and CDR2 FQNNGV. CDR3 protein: CASSLGQPRQKLFF. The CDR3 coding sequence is TGTGCCAGCAGCCTAGGACAGCCCAGACAAAAACTGTTTTTT.

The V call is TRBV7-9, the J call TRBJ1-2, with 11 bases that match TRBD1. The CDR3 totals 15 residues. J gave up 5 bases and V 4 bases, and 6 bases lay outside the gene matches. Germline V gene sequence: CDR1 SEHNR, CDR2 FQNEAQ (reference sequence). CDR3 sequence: CASSWDRGLFYGYTF. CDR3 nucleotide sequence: TGTGCCAGCAGCTGGGACAGGGGGTTATTTTATGGCTACACCTTC.

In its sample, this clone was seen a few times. The chain's CDR3 is CASSYPTSTGELFF. The CDR3 DNA follows: TGTGCCAGCAGTTACCCGACTAGCACCGGGGAGCTGTTTTTT. This chain links TRBV6-5 with TRBJ2-2, with a tentative D call TRBD2 (6 bases). From germline, CDR1 is MNHEY and CDR2 SVGAGI. V lost 2 bases, J lost 4 bases, and 8 bases lay in between. The CDR3 runs 14 residues.

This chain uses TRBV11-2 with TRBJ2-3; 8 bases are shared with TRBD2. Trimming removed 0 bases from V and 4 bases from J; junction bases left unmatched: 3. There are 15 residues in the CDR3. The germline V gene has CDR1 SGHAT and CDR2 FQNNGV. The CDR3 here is CASSLDPGGADTQYF. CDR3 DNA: TGTGCCAGCAGCTTAGATCCGGGGGGGGCAGATACGCAGTATTTT.

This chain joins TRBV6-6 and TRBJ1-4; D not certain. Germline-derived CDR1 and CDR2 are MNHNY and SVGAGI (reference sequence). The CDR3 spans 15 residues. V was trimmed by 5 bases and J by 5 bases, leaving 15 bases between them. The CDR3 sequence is CASSGTGSENEKLFF. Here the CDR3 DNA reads TGTGCCAGCAGTGGAACCGGGAGTGAGAATGAAAAACTGTTTTTT.

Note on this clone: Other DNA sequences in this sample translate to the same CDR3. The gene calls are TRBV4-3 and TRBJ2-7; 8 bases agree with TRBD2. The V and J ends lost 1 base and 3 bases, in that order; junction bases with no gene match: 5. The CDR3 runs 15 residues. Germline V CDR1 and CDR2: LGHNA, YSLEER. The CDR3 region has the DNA TGCGCCAGCAGCCAAGCTTCAAGCGGGGGCTACGAGCAGTACTTC. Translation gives CASSQASSGGYEQYF.

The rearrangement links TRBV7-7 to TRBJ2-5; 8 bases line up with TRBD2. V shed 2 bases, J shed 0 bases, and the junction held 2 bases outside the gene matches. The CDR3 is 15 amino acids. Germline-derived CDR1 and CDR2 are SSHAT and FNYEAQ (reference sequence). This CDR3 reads CASSLRRGDQETQYF. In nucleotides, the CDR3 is TGTGCCAGCAGCTTAAGGCGGGGGGACCAAGAGACCCAGTACTTC. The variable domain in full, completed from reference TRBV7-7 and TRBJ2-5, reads GAGVSQSPRYKVTKRGQDVTLRCDPISSHATLYWYQQALGQGPEFLTYFNYEAQPDKSGLPSDRFSAERPEGSISTLTIQRTEQRDSAMYRCASSLRRGDQETQYFGPGTRLLVL.

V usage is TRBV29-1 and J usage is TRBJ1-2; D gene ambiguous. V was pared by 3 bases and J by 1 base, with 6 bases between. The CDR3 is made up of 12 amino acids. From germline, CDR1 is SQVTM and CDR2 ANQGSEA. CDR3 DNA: TGCAGCGTTGAGTCCGGTAACTATGGCTACACCTTC. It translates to CSVESGNYGYTF.

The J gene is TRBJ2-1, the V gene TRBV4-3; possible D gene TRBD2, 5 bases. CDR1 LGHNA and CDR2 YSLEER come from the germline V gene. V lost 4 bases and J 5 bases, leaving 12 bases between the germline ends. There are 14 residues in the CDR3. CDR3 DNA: TGCGCCAGCAGCCTCGGGATGTGGGACAATGAGCAGTTCTTC. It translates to CASSLGMWDNEQFF.

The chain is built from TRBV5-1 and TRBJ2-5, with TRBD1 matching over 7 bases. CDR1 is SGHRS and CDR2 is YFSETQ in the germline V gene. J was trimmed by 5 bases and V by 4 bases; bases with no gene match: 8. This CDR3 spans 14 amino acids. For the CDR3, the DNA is TGCGCCAGCAGCCTATTACAGGGGTTGGAGACCCAGTACTTC. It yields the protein CASSLLQGLETQYF.

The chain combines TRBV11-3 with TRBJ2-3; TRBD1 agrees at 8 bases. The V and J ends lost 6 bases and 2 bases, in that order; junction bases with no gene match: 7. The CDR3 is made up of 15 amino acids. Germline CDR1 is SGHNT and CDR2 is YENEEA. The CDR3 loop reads CASSHGQGNTDTQYF. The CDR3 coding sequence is TGTGCCAGCAGTCATGGACAGGGAAACACAGATACGCAGTATTTT.

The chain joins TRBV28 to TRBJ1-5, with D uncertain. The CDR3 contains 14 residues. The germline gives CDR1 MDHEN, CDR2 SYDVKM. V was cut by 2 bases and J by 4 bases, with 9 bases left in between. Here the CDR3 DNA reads TGTGCCAGCAGTTTAGTCGGGTCGAATCAGCCCCAGCATTTT. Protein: CASSLVGSNQPQHF.